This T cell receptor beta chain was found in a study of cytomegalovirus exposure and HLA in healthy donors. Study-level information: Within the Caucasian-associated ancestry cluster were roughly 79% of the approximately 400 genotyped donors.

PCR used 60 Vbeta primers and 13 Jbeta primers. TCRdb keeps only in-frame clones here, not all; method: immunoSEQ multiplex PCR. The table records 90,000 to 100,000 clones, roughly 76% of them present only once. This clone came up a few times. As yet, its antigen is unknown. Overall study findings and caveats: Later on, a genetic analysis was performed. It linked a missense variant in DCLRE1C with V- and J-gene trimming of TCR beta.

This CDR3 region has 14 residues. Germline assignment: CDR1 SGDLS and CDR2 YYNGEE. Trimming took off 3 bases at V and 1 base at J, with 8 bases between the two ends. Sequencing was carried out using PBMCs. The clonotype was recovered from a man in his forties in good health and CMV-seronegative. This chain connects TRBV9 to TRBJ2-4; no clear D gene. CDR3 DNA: TGTGCCAGCAGCGCACTTCGGGCCAAAAACATTCAGTACTTC. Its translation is CASSALRAKNIQYF.